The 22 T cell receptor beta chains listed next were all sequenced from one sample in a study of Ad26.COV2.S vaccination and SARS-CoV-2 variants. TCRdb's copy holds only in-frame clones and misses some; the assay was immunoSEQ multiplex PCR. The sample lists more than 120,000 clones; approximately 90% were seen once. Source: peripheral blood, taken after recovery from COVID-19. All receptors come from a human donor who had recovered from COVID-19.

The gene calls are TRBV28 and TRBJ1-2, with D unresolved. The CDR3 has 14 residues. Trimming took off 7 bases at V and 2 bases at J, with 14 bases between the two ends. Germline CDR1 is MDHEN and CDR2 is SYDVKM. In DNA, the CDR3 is TGTGCCAGCAATCCGGACGGACCCAACTATGGCTACACCTTC. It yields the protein CASNPDGPNYGYTF.

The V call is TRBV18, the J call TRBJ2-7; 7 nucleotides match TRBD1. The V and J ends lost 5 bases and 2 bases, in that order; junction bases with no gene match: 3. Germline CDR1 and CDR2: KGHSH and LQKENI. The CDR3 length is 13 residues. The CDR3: CASSTGQTYEQYF. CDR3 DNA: TGTGCCAGCTCAACGGGACAGACCTACGAGCAGTACTTC.

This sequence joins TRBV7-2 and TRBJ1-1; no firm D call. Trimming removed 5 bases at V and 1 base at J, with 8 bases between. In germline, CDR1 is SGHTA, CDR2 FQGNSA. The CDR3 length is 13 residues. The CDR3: CASSHQRNTEAFF. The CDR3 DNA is TGTGCCAGCAGCCACCAAAGGAACACTGAAGCTTTCTTT.

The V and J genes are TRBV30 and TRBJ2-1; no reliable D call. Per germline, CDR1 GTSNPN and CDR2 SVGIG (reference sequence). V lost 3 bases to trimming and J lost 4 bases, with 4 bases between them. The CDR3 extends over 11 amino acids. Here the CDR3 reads CAWRQYNEQFF. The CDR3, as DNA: TGTGCCTGGAGGCAGTACAATGAGCAGTTCTTC.

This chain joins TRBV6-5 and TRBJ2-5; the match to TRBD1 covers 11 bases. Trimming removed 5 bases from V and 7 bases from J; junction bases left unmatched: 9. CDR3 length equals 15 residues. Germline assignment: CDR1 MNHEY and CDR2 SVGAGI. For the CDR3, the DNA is TGTGCCAGCAGTCCCCGGACAGGGGGCCTCGGGACCCAGTACTTC. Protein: CASSPRTGGLGTQYF.

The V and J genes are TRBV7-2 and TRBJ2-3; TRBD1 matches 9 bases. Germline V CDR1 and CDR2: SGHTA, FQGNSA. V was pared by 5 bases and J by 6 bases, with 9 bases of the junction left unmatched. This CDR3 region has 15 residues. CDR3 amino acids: CASSLTRDRVDTQYF. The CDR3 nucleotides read TGTGCCAGCAGCCTCACCCGGGACAGGGTCGATACGCAGTATTTT.

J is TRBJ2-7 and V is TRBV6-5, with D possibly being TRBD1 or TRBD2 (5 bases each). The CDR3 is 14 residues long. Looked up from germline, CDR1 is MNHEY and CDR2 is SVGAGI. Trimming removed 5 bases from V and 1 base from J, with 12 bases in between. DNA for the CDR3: TGTGCCAGCAGTCTAGGGACGGATTCCTACGAGCAGTACTTC. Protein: CASSLGTDSYEQYF.

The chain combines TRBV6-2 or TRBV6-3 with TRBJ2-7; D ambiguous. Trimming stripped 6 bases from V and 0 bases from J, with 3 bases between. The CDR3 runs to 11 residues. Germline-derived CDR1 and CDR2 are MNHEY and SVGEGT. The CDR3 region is CASSPSYEQYF. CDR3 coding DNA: TGTGCCAGCAGCCCCTCCTACGAGCAGTACTTC.

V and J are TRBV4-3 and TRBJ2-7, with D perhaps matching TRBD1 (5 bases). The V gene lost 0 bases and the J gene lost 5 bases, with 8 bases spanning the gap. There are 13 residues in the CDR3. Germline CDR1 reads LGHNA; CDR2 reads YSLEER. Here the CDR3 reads CASSQDPRDEQYF. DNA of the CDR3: TGCGCCAGCAGCCAAGACCCCAGGGACGAGCAGTACTTC.

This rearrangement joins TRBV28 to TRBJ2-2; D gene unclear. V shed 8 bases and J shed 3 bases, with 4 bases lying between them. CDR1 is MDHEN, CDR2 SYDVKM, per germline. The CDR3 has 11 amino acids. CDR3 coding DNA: TGTGCCAGCGGGTACACCGGGGAGCTGTTTTTT. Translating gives CASGYTGELFF.

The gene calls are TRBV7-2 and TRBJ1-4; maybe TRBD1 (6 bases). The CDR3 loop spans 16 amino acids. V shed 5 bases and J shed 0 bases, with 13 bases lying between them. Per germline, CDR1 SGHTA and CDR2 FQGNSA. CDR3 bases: TGTGCCAGCAGCCGGGGACAACCTGCAACTAATGAAAAACTGTTTTTT. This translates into CASSRGQPATNEKLFF.

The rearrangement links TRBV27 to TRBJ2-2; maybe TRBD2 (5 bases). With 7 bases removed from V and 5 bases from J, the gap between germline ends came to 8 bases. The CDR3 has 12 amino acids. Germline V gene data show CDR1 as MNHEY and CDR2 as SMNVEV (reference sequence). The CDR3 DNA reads TGTGCCAGCATCTGGAGGACCGGGGAGCTGTTTTTT. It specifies CASIWRTGELFF.

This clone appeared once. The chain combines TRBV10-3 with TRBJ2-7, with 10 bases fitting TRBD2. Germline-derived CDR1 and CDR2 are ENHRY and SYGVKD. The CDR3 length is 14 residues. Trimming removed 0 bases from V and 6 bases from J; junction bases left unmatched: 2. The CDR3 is CAISESLAGVEQYF. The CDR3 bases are TGTGCCATCAGTGAGTCCCTAGCGGGGGTCGAGCAGTACTTC.

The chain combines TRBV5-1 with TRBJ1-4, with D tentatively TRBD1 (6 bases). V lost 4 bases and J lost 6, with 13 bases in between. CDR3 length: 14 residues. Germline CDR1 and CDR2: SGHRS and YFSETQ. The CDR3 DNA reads TGCGCCAGCAGCCCGGGGACACAATATGAAAAACTGTTTTTT. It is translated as CASSPGTQYEKLFF.

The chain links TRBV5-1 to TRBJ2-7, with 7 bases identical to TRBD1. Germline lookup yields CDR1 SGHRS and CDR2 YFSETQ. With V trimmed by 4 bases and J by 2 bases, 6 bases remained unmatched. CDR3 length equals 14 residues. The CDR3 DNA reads TGCGCCAGCAGCCCGACCGGGACAGCCTACGAGCAGTACTTC. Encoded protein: CASSPTGTAYEQYF.

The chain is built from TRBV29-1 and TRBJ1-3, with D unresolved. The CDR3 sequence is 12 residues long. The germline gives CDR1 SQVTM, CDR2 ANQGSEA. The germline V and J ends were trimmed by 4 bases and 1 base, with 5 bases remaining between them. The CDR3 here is CSVGFSGNTIYF. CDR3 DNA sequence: TGCAGCGTTGGATTTTCTGGAAACACCATATATTTT.

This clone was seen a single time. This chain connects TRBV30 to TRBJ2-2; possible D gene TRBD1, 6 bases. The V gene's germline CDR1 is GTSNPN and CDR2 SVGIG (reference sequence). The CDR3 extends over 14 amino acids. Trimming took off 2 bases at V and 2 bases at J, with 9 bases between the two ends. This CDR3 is CAWSKDSNTGELFF. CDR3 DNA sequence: TGTGCCTGGAGTAAGGACAGTAACACCGGGGAGCTGTTTTTT.

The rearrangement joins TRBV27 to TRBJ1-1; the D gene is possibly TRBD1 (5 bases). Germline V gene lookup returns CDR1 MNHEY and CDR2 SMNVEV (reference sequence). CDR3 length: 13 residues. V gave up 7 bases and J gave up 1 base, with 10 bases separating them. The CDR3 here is CASKFTGNTEAFF. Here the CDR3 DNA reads TGTGCCAGCAAATTCACAGGGAACACTGAAGCTTTCTTT.

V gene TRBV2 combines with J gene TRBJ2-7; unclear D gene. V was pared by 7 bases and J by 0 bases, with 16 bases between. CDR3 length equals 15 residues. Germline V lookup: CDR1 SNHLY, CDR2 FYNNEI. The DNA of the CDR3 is TGTGCCAGCAAAGTTAGTCAGCAAGTCTCCTACGAGCAGTACTTC. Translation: CASKVSQQVSYEQYF.

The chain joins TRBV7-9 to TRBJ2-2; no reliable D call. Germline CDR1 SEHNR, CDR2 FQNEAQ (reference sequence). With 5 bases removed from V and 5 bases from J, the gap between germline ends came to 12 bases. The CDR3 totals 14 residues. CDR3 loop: CASSPTSWTGELFF. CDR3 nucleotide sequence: TGTGCCAGCAGCCCGACGTCCTGGACCGGGGAGCTGTTTTTT.

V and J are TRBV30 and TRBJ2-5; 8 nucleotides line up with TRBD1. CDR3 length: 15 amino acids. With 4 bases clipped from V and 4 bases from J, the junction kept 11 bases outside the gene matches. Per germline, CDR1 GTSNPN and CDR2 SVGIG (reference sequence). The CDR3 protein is CAWTGDRWSGETQYF. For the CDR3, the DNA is TGTGCCTGGACGGGGGACAGGTGGTCGGGAGAGACCCAGTACTTC.

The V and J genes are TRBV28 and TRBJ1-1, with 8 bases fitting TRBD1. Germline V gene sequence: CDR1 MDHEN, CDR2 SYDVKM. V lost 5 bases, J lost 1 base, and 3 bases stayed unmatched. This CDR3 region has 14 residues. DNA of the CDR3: TGTGCCAGCAGTCCAGGGACAGGGAACACTGAAGCTTTCTTT. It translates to CASSPGTGNTEAFF. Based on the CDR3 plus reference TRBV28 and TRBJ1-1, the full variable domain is DVKVTQSSRYLVKRTGEKVFLECVQDMDHENMFWYRQDPGLGLRLIYFSYDVKMKEKGDIPEGYSVSREKKERFSLILESASTNQTSMYLCASSPGTGNTEAFFGQGTRLTVV.